This paragraph reports one T cell receptor beta chain. Its antigen is still unknown. The data originate from a study of shared clonotypes between healthy human individuals. V was trimmed by 0 bases and J by 7 bases, leaving 10 bases between them. The CDR3 spans 15 residues. Germline CDR1 and CDR2: LGHNA and YSLEER. Sequencing was performed with immunoSEQ multiplex PCR; in TCRdb, only in-frame clones are kept and a portion is missing. The sample has just over 2,000,000 clones, roughly 94% seen once. Memory CD4+ cells were the fraction left after CD45RA+ naive selection. The study's findings and limits: Sequencing of the sorted subsets was shown by rarefaction to be incomplete despite large depth.

V and J are TRBV4-3 and TRBJ1-6; D unclear. Sequencing was performed on naive CD4+ T cells sorted from blood. The subset denotes: CD45RA+ positively selected. This clonotype originated in a man in his late teens or twenties in good health. In DNA form, the CDR3 reads TGCGCCAGCAGCCAAGATCAAATAGGGAATTCACCCCTCCACTTT. Translation: CASSQDQIGNSPLHF.